This record concerns one TCR beta chain sequence. Antigen unknown. The data are from a study of cytomegalovirus exposure and HLA in healthy donors. Whole-study results and caveats: Rarity held for most TCR sequences, but there were some public TCRs that occurred in many donors. Common viral pathogens (according to a later analysis) appeared linked to several of the most significant clusters. Cytomegalovirus association was assigned to over 150 TCR beta chains.

This CDR3 comprises 16 residues. V shed 6 bases, J shed 5 bases, and the junction held 7 bases outside the gene matches. Germline V CDR1 and CDR2: MNHNY, SVGAGI (reference sequence). 13 Jbeta primers and 60 Vbeta primers were used for the PCR. Here immunoSEQ multiplex PCR was the method, and the copy in TCRdb shows in-frame clones only, minus some. The sample has some 180,000 clones; roughly 85% are singletons. Nominally healthy donors provided the samples, though records likely missed some immune exposures. The receptor was derived from a woman in her twenties or thirties in good health and CMV-seropositive. This chain links TRBV6-6 with TRBJ2-1; 13 positions agree with TRBD2. Sequencing was carried out using PBMCs. The CDR3 DNA follows: TGTGCCAGCAGCCTATTCGGGACTAGCGGGAACAATGAGCAGTTCTTC. Protein: CASSLFGTSGNNEQFF.